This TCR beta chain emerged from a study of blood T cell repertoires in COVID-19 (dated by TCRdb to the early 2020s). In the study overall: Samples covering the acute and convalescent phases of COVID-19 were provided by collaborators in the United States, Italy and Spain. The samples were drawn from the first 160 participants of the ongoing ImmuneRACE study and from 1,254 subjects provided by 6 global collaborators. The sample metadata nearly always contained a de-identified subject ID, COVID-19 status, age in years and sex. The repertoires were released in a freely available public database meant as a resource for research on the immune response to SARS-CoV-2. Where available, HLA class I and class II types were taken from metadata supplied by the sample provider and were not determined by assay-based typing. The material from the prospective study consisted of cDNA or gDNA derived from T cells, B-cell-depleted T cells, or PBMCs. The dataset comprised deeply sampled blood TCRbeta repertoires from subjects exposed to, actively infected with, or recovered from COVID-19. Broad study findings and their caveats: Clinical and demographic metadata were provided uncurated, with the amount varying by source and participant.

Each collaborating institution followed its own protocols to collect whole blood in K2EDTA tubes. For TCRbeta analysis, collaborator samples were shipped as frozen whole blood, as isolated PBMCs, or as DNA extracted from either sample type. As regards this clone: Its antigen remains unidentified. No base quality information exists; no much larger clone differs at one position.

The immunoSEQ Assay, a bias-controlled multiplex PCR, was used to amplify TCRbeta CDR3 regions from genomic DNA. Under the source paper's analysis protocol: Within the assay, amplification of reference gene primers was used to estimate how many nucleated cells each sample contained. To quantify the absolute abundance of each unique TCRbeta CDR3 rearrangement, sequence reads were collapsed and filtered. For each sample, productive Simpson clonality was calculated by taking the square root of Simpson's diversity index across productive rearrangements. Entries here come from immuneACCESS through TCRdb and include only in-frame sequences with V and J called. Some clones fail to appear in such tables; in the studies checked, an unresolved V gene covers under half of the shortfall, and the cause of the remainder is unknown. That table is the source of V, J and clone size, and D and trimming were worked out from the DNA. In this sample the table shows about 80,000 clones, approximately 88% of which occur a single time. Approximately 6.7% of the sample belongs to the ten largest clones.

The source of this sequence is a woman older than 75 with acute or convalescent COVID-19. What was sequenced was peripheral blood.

The DNA sequence reads TGCAGCGTCGACACAGGGAGCGGCTATGGCTACACCTTC. Its protein reads: CSVDTGSGYGYTF. The chain joins TRBV29-1 to TRBJ1-2, and the D gene may be TRBD1, 6 bases matching. The CDR3 covers 13 residues, taking in both the cysteine and the phenylalanine. The kept DNA is CDR3 alone, 39 bases in frame from the first base. Sequences SQVTM (CDR1) and ANQGSEA (CDR2) are obtained from the germline V gene. V is reduced by 6 bases and J by 4 bases, leaving a spacing of 15 bases between them.